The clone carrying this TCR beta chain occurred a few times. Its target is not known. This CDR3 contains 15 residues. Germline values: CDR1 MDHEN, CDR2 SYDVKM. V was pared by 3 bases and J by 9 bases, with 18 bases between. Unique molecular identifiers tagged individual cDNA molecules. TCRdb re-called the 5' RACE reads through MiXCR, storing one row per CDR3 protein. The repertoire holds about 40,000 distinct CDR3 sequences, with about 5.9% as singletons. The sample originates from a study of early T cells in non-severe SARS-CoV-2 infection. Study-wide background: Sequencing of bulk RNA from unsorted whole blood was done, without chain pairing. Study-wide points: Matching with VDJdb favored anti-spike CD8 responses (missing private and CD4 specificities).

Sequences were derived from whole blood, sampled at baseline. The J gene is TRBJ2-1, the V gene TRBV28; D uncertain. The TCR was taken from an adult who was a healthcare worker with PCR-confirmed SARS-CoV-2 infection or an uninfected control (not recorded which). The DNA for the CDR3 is TGTGCCAGCAGTTTCCCCCTCCTAGGTTCAACTGAGCAGTTCTTC. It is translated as CASSFPLLGSTEQFF.